This T cell receptor beta chain was sequenced during a study of beta chain features in type 1 diabetes. Overall study context: In age, gender and cell yields, patients were similar to healthy donors. Over all samples combined, 107,917,701 sorted cells were examined. General observations from the study: Within each of all four CD4+ subsets, Type 1 diabetes patients had TCRB CDR3s that were moderately but significantly shorter.

Per donor, one heparinised blood draw averaged approximately 120 mL. Isolated RNA was reverse transcribed in full, so expressed TCRB transcripts were sequenced. TCRdb keeps only in-frame clones here, not all; method: immunoSEQ multiplex PCR. Among about 650,000 clones, around 12% were seen once, and the ten largest hold roughly 0.11%. This CDR3 spans 19 amino acids. V was trimmed by 1 base and J by 2 bases, leaving 22 bases between them. This clone was found a few times. The antigen remains unidentified. The chain employs TRBV5-7 and TRBJ1-5; D remains unclear. TRBV5-7 is an open reading frame, and its role is uncertain. The sequenced material came from naive CD4+ T cells from blood. This TCR came from a man aged 30-40 years with type 1 diabetes. The CDR3 coding sequence is TGTGCCAGCAGCTTGCAATCGGCAGTTCTCAGTCGGGGCAATCAGCCCCAGCATTTT. Protein: CASSLQSAVLSRGNQPQHF.